What follows are 26 T cell receptor beta chains derived from one specimen sequenced in a study of PD-1 blockade in mismatch repair-deficient tumors. TCRdb's table, derived via immunoSEQ multiplex PCR, lists solely in-frame clones and lacks some. The sample lists tens of thousands of clones; over 75% were seen once. The sample here was peripheral blood, taken 12 weeks after starting pembrolizumab. These receptors were obtained from an adult with mismatch repair-deficient cancer.

This clone was counted a single time. This rearrangement joins TRBV7-2 to TRBJ2-1, with D perhaps matching TRBD2 (6 bases). Trimming left V 8 bases short and J 4 bases short, with 12 bases between. The CDR3 runs to 13 residues. Germline V gene sequence: CDR1 SGHTA, CDR2 FQGNSA. The CDR3 spells CASGRDFYNEQFF. In DNA form, the CDR3 reads TGTGCCAGCGGCAGGGACTTTTACAATGAGCAGTTCTTC.

This rearrangement joins TRBV25-1 to TRBJ1-2, with 8 bases that match TRBD1. The CDR3 runs 12 residues. CDR1 is MGHDK and CDR2 is SYGVNS in the germline V gene. Trimming cost V 7 bases and J 8 bases; bases outside gene matches: 6. CDR3: CASTTGASGYTF. DNA of the CDR3: TGTGCCAGCACGACAGGGGCTAGCGGCTACACCTTC.

V and J are TRBV10-1 and TRBJ1-1; 8 nucleotides agree with TRBD1. Germline-derived CDR1 and CDR2 are WNHNN and SYGVQD (reference sequence). This CDR3 has 17 amino acids. V shed 3 bases, J shed 6 bases, and the junction held 15 bases outside the gene matches. The DNA for the CDR3 is TGCGCCAGCAGTGACTCATGGACAGGGCTGTTGGGCTCTGAAGCTTTCTTT. Translation gives CASSDSWTGLLGSEAFF.

This clone was seen a handful of times. Here the CDR3 reads CASSTSGPTGEQYF. The CDR3 DNA is TGCGCCAGCAGTACCAGCGGGCCCACTGGCGAGCAGTACTTC. The chain couples TRBV10-1 to TRBJ2-7; maybe TRBD2 (6 bases). The CDR3 is made up of 14 amino acids. Deletions cut 5 bases from V and 6 bases from J, with 17 bases between. The germline gives CDR1 WNHNN, CDR2 SYGVQD (reference sequence).

The chain is built from TRBV19 and TRBJ1-2; D may be TRBD1 (6 bases). The CDR3 sequence is 12 residues long. The V end was cut by 3 bases, the J end by 6 bases, with 8 bases between. Per the germline V gene, CDR1 is LNHDA and CDR2 is SQIVND (reference sequence). The CDR3 loop reads CASSMAGDGYTF. The CDR3 DNA reads TGTGCCAGTAGTATGGCAGGGGATGGCTACACCTTC.

The chain recombines TRBV2 with TRBJ2-7; 10 bases align to TRBD2. Germline V gene data show CDR1 as SNHLY and CDR2 as FYNNEI. V trimming: 4 bases; J trimming: 4 bases; junction bases outside the gene matches: 7. The CDR3 loop spans 15 amino acids. CDR3 DNA: TGTGCCAGCAGTGCGGCTAGCGGGAGTAAGTACGAGCAGTACTTC. It codes for CASSAASGSKYEQYF.

The chain is built from TRBV7-2 and TRBJ2-1, with 8 bases matching TRBD2. This CDR3 has 15 amino acids. The germline V gene has CDR1 SGHTA and CDR2 FQGNSA. V dropped 5 bases and J dropped 7; count of bases not matched to a gene: 10. This CDR3 is CASSLGGLAVNEQFF. The CDR3 DNA sequence: TGTGCCAGCAGCCTAGGAGGACTAGCTGTTAATGAGCAGTTCTTC.

The rearrangement uses TRBV5-1 and TRBJ1-3, with D unresolved. With 4 bases removed from V and 1 base from J, the gap between germline ends came to 12 bases. The CDR3 is made up of 15 amino acids. The germline gives CDR1 SGHRS, CDR2 YFSETQ. CDR3 sequence: CASSPSGLSGNTIYF. In nucleotides, the CDR3 is TGCGCCAGCAGCCCCTCCGGACTGTCTGGAAACACCATATATTTT.

The V gene is TRBV11-2, the J gene TRBJ2-4, with D hard to call. CDR3 size: 14 residues. V lost 6 bases, J lost 2 bases, and 11 bases lay in between. Germline V gives CDR1 SGHAT, CDR2 FQNNGV. CDR3 coding DNA: TGTGCCAGCAGAAGATTGACTCCCAAAAACATTCAGTACTTC. Protein product: CASRRLTPKNIQYF. The variable domain in full, with the rest retrieved from reference TRBV11-2 and TRBJ2-4, is EAGVAQSPRYKIIEKRQSVAFWCNPISGHATLYWYQQILGQGPKLLIQFQNNGVVDDSQLPKDRFSAERLKGVDSTLKIQPAKLEDSAVYLCASRRLTPKNIQYFGAGTRLSVL.

The CDR3 DNA sequence: TGTGCCATCAGTGACGGGACTAACAATGAGCAGTTCTTC. Translating gives CAISDGTNNEQFF. The chain couples TRBV10-3 to TRBJ2-1; 7 bases match TRBD2. The CDR3 is 13 residues long. Losses at the gene ends were 3 bases for V and 5 bases for J; bases not matched to a gene: 1. The germline V gene has CDR1 ENHRY and CDR2 SYGVKD.

This chain joins TRBV12-5 and TRBJ2-4; D might be TRBD1 (5 bases). The CDR3 length is 15 residues. The ends were cut back, 4 bases at V and 6 bases at J, with 16 bases in the middle. Germline V gives CDR1 LGHNT, CDR2 FRNRAP. The CDR3 DNA sequence: TGTGCTAGTGGTTGGGGAACAGGTCCCGGAAACATTCAGTACTTC. Amino acid sequence: CASGWGTGPGNIQYF.

The V and J genes are TRBV11-3 and TRBJ2-2; possibly TRBD2 for D (5 bases). This CDR3 has 15 residues. CDR1 SGHNT and CDR2 YENEEA come from the germline V gene. V was pared by 5 bases and J by 1 base, with 11 bases between. The CDR3 is CASSRLSGNTGELFF. The CDR3 bases are TGTGCCAGCAGCCGCTTAAGCGGGAACACCGGGGAGCTGTTTTTT.

This sequence joins TRBV4-3 and TRBJ2-7; TRBD1 is a possible D gene (5 bases). Germline V CDR1 and CDR2: LGHNA, YSLEER. The CDR3 length is 15 residues. V lost 0 bases and J lost 0, with 9 bases in between. This chain's CDR3 is CASSQEATASYEQYF. The CDR3 DNA is TGCGCCAGCAGCCAAGAGGCGACAGCCTCCTACGAGCAGTACTTC.

This clone was found once. The J gene is TRBJ2-7, the V gene TRBV7-3; D gene ambiguous. V lost 5 bases to trimming and J lost 3 bases, with 17 bases between them. Per germline, CDR1 SGHTA and CDR2 FQGTGA. This CDR3 contains 15 residues. The DNA for the CDR3 is TGTGCCAGCAGCGCTGGGTCCGGCAGCTACTACGAGCAGTACTTC. Translated: CASSAGSGSYYEQYF.

V and J are TRBV30 and TRBJ2-1; TRBD1 or TRBD2 may be the D gene (5 bases each). CDR3 length: 11 amino acids. V was cut by 2 bases and J by 9 bases, with 8 bases left in between. Germline V CDR1 and CDR2: GTSNPN, SVGIG (reference sequence). As DNA, the CDR3 is TGTGCCTGGAGTCCGAGGGGTGAGCAGTTCTTC. Translating it yields CAWSPRGEQFF.

The chain recombines TRBV10-1 with TRBJ2-3; 11 positions match TRBD2. Trimming removed 7 bases from V and 5 bases from J; junction bases left unmatched: 14. The CDR3 is made up of 17 amino acids. Per the germline V gene, CDR1 is WNHNN and CDR2 is SYGVQD (reference sequence). CDR3 sequence reads: CASNRGVAGGPGDTQYF. CDR3 in DNA: TGCGCCAGCAATAGAGGGGTAGCGGGAGGGCCCGGAGATACGCAGTATTTT.

The genes are TRBV7-3 and TRBJ2-2; D may be TRBD2 (6 bases). Trimming removed 5 bases from V and 4 bases from J, with 11 bases in between. Germline V gives CDR1 SGHTA, CDR2 FQGTGA. The CDR3 is 14 amino acids. The DNA of the CDR3 is TGTGCCAGCAGCCAGGGACTTTCCACCGGGGAGCTGTTTTTT. Protein product: CASSQGLSTGELFF.

This rearrangement joins TRBV7-6 to TRBJ2-7, with 9 bases lining up with TRBD2. Germline V CDR1 and CDR2: SGHVS, FNYEAQ. This CDR3 has 15 amino acids. V lost 1 base to trimming and J lost 6 bases; unmatched junction nucleotides: 7. CDR3 region: CASSLGVAGVREQYF. The DNA for the CDR3 is TGTGCCAGCAGCTTAGGCGTAGCGGGAGTTCGCGAGCAGTACTTC.

The rearrangement links TRBV27 to TRBJ2-7, with TRBD1 matching 10 bases. V was clipped by 2 bases and J by 3 bases; unmatched bases: 10. Germline loops: CDR1 MNHEY, CDR2 SMNVEV (reference sequence). CDR3 length: 17 residues. CDR3 sequence (DNA): TGTGCCAGCAGTTTAAAGGCCCGGGACAGGGGTGGCTACGAGCAGTACTTC. The encoded protein is CASSLKARDRGGYEQYF.

This clone came up a few times. CDR3 sequence: CAIRGQGDQPQHF. In DNA form, the CDR3 reads TGTGCCATCAGGGGACAGGGCGATCAGCCCCAGCATTTT. The rearrangement links TRBV10-3 to TRBJ1-5, with 9 nucleotides matching TRBD1. The CDR3 totals 13 residues. Germline-derived CDR1 and CDR2 are ENHRY and SYGVKD. V gave up 6 bases and J gave up 5 bases; unmatched junction bases: 2.

The J gene is TRBJ1-1, the V gene TRBV7-9, with D tentatively TRBD1 (6 bases). The CDR3 has 14 amino acids. V dropped 3 bases and J dropped 5 bases, with 13 bases sitting between them. CDR1 and CDR2 (germline): SEHNR, FQNEAQ (reference sequence). Written as DNA, the CDR3 is TGTGCCAGCAGCTTGTGGGGGGCTAATACTGAAGCTTTCTTT. Encoded protein: CASSLWGANTEAFF.

The chain joins TRBV7-9 to TRBJ2-3, with D unclear. This CDR3 comprises 12 residues. The germline V and J ends were trimmed by 5 bases and 6 bases, with 9 bases remaining between them. The germline CDR1 and CDR2 sequences are SEHNR and FQNEAQ (reference sequence). CDR3 sequence reads: CASSEITDTQYF. In DNA, the CDR3 is TGTGCCAGCAGCGAGATTACGGATACGCAGTATTTT.

V and J are TRBV6-5 and TRBJ2-3; TRBD1 agrees at 9 bases. V lost 5 bases and J lost 0; bases outside the gene matches: 3. Germline V gene lookup returns CDR1 MNHEY and CDR2 SVGAGI. The CDR3 has 15 residues. The CDR3 protein is CASSPGQGSTDTQYF. CDR3 DNA sequence: TGTGCCAGCAGTCCCGGACAGGGGAGCACAGATACGCAGTATTTT.

In nucleotides, the CDR3 is TGTGCCAGCAGCAATACAGGGGGGACTGAAGCTTTCTTT. Its translation: CASSNTGGTEAFF. V and J are TRBV6-6 and TRBJ1-1, with TRBD1 matching 8 bases. CDR3 length equals 13 residues. The junction had 5 bases not matched to a gene; V was cut back by 6 bases and J by 5 bases. CDR1 MNHNY and CDR2 SVGAGI come from the germline V gene (reference sequence).

In this sample, this clone turned up a few times. V gene TRBV11-2 combines with J gene TRBJ2-5; D ambiguous. V gave up 2 bases and J gave up 5 bases, with 6 bases separating them. In germline, CDR1 is SGHAT, CDR2 FQNNGV. The CDR3 spans 12 residues. CDR3 amino acids: CASSLIAETQYF. The CDR3 DNA is TGTGCCAGCAGCTTAATTGCGGAGACCCAGTACTTC.

This chain connects TRBV9 to TRBJ1-2, with a tentative D call TRBD1 (6 bases). The CDR3 contains 14 residues. Trimming cost V 0 bases and J 4 bases, with 10 bases left between them. Germline V gene lookup returns CDR1 SGDLS and CDR2 YYNGEE. In DNA form, the CDR3 reads TGTGCCAGCAGCGTAGACTCAGGGGTCTATGGCTACACCTTC. This translates into CASSVDSGVYGYTF.